The T cell receptor (beta chain) described here comes from a study of cytomegalovirus exposure and HLA in healthy donors. Libraries were prepared by immunoSEQ multiplex PCR; TCRdb keeps only in-frame clonotypes and omits some of them. The sample comprises roughly 270,000 clones, roughly 88% of which are singletons, and roughly 1% rests with the top ten. J was trimmed by 2 bases and V by 1 base; bases with no gene match: 7. Germline CDR1 is LGHNA and CDR2 is YSLEER. This CDR3 is 17 amino acids long. Material: PBMCs. The TCR originated in a woman under 30 in good health and CMV-seronegative. The genes are TRBV4-3 and TRBJ2-3, with 9 bases aligning to TRBD1. CDR3 amino acids: CASSQGPGTGTTDTQYF. In DNA, the CDR3 is TGCGCCAGCAGCCAAGGACCCGGGACAGGGACCACAGATACGCAGTATTTT.